Shown below are 30 T cell receptor beta chains from a single sample sequenced in a study of cytomegalovirus exposure and HLA in healthy donors. PCR was performed using 60 Vbeta and 13 Jbeta primers. Here immunoSEQ multiplex PCR was the method, and the copy in TCRdb shows in-frame clones only, minus some. Counted here are 80,000 to 95,000 clones, more than 65% occurring once; the ten biggest clones make up about 16%. The sample comprised PBMCs. The source is a young woman in good health and CMV-seropositive.

This clone was seen at least ten times. The chain combines TRBV15 with TRBJ2-7; 12 positions agree with TRBD1. The germline V gene has CDR1 LNHNV and CDR2 YYDKDF (reference sequence). This CDR3 spans 14 amino acids. The trim removed 5 bases at V and 7 bases at J, leaving 6 bases unmatched. CDR3 in amino acids: CATSVGTGGWEQYF. The CDR3 coding sequence is TGTGCCACCAGCGTAGGGACAGGGGGCTGGGAGCAGTACTTC.

V gene TRBV10-3 combines with J gene TRBJ2-7; D is unclear. The CDR3 consists of 14 residues. CDR1 is ENHRY and CDR2 is SYGVKD in the germline V gene. The V gene lost 4 bases and the J gene lost 0 bases, with 10 bases spanning the gap. CDR3 sequence: CAISVSLNSYEQYF. The CDR3 bases are TGTGCCATCAGTGTTTCCCTAAACTCCTACGAGCAGTACTTC.

The chain recombines TRBV4-1 with TRBJ1-2; D gene ambiguous. The CDR3 covers 12 residues. V lost 1 base and J lost 7, with 7 bases in between. Germline V lookup: CDR1 MGHRA, CDR2 YSYEKL. The CDR3 is CASSQGAGGYTF. Here the CDR3 DNA reads TGCGCCAGCAGCCAAGGGGCAGGTGGCTACACCTTC.

This clone was counted between two and nine times. The V gene is TRBV4-1, the J gene TRBJ2-7; the D gene is possibly TRBD1 (6 bases). With 1 base removed from V and 3 bases from J, the gap between germline ends came to 7 bases. Germline loops: CDR1 MGHRA, CDR2 YSYEKL. The CDR3 loop spans 13 amino acids. For the CDR3, the DNA is TGCGCCAGCAGCCAAGGGACAGACTACGAGCAGTACTTC. This encodes CASSQGTDYEQYF.

This clone showed up many times. The J gene is TRBJ2-3, the V gene TRBV10-3; 7 bases align to TRBD2. Germline V gene sequence: CDR1 ENHRY, CDR2 SYGVKD. The CDR3 loop spans 15 amino acids. The trim removed 0 bases at V and 4 bases at J, leaving 4 bases unmatched. This CDR3 is CAISESEGGADTQYF. In DNA form, the CDR3 reads TGTGCCATCAGTGAGTCGGAGGGAGGGGCAGATACGCAGTATTTT.

Of note for this clone: Other DNA sequences in this sample translate to the same CDR3. The chain combines TRBV30 with TRBJ1-5; possibly TRBD1 for D (5 bases). This CDR3 comprises 14 residues. Trimming removed 0 bases at V and 6 bases at J, with 12 bases between. Per the germline V gene, CDR1 is GTSNPN and CDR2 is SVGIG (reference sequence). Here the CDR3 DNA reads TGTGCCTGGAGTGTCTCAGGGCCAGGTCAGCCCCAGCATTTT. Translated: CAWSVSGPGQPQHF.

This chain uses TRBV7-9 with TRBJ1-2; TRBD1 matches 9 bases. CDR3 size: 17 residues. The junction had 14 bases not matched to a gene; V was cut back by 2 bases and J by 7 bases. Germline CDR1 SEHNR, CDR2 FQNEAQ (reference sequence). CDR3 nucleotides: TGTGCCAGCAGCTTAACGCCCGAGACCCGGGACAGGGCTGGCTACACCTTC. Its protein is CASSLTPETRDRAGYTF.

J is TRBJ2-5 and V is TRBV5-1, with TRBD2 matching 11 bases. The CDR3 has 15 residues. CDR1 SGHRS and CDR2 YFSETQ come from the germline V gene. Germline trimming cut 4 bases from V and 3 bases from J; bases unmatched to any gene: 5. CDR3 DNA: TGCGCCAGCAGCCTTAGCGGGAGGGCCGAAGAGACCCAGTACTTC. Translating it yields CASSLSGRAEETQYF.

This clone is a singleton in its sample. The genes are TRBV7-9 and TRBJ2-5, with 7 bases matching TRBD2. This CDR3 has 13 residues. Germline V lookup: CDR1 SEHNR, CDR2 FQNEAQ (reference sequence). Losses at the gene ends were 2 bases for V and 5 bases for J; bases not matched to a gene: 2. Here the CDR3 DNA reads TGTGCCAGCAGCTTAAGCGGGACCGAGACCCAGTACTTC. It codes for CASSLSGTETQYF.

The chain couples TRBV27 to TRBJ2-3, with D possibly matching TRBD2 (5 bases). Trimming took 4 bases from V and 2 from J, leaving 16 bases between them. The CDR3 is 16 amino acids. CDR1 is MNHEY, CDR2 SMNVEV, per germline (reference sequence). CDR3 bases: TGTGCCAGCAGTTCGGGCCCCGGGCGGGTCACAGATACGCAGTATTTT. It specifies CASSSGPGRVTDTQYF.

The sample holds a few counts of this clone. The chain couples TRBV30 to TRBJ2-1, with TRBD2 matching 16 bases. CDR1 is GTSNPN and CDR2 is SVGIG in the germline V gene (reference sequence). Trimming at V came to 0 bases and at J to 0 bases, leaving 8 bases not matched to a gene. The length of the CDR3 is 20 residues. Here the CDR3 reads CAWSVVGTSGRGSSYNEQFF. As DNA, the CDR3 is TGTGCCTGGAGTGTAGTCGGGACTAGCGGGAGGGGGAGCTCCTACAATGAGCAGTTCTTC.

This chain connects TRBV2 to TRBJ1-1, with D tentatively TRBD1 (5 bases). This CDR3 is 12 amino acids long. The germline V gene encodes CDR1 SNHLY and CDR2 FYNNEI. Trimming removed 6 bases from V and 7 bases from J, with 12 bases in between. The CDR3 loop reads CASRQDILEAFF. Written as DNA, the CDR3 is TGTGCCAGCAGACAGGACATACTTGAAGCTTTCTTT.

The chain couples TRBV6-1 to TRBJ1-2; a possible D gene is TRBD1 (5 bases). The V gene's germline CDR1 is MNHNS and CDR2 SASEGT. The CDR3 runs to 12 residues. The ends were cut back, 2 bases at V and 10 bases at J, with 11 bases in the middle. The CDR3 loop reads CASSERAGVYTF. In nucleotides, the CDR3 is TGTGCCAGCAGTGAAAGGGCGGGGGTCTACACCTTC.

V gene TRBV5-6 combines with J gene TRBJ2-1, with TRBD2 matching over 9 bases. Germline-derived CDR1 and CDR2 are SGHDT and YYEEEE. The CDR3 has 12 residues. Trimming at V came to 6 bases and at J to 7 bases, leaving 2 bases not matched to a gene. CDR3 sequence reads: CASKAGGNEQFF. The CDR3 DNA is TGTGCCAGCAAGGCGGGAGGGAATGAGCAGTTCTTC.

The chain links TRBV7-3 to TRBJ2-5, with TRBD1 as a possible D gene (5 bases). Germline V CDR1 and CDR2: SGHTA, FQGTGA. Trimming stripped 5 bases from V and 4 bases from J, with 14 bases between. The CDR3 consists of 14 residues. The CDR3 sequence is CASSIRGWGETQYF. Written as DNA, the CDR3 is TGTGCCAGCAGCATAAGGGGCTGGGGAGAGACCCAGTACTTC.

The rearrangement uses TRBV28 and TRBJ2-3; TRBD2 matches 10 bases. CDR1 is MDHEN and CDR2 is SYDVKM in the germline V gene. The CDR3 runs to 16 residues. The J segment lost 3 bases and the V segment lost 5 bases, leaving 8 bases of the junction unmatched. CDR3 in DNA: TGTGCCAGCAGTCCTCTAGCGGGAGTAAGGACAGATACGCAGTATTTT. It specifies CASSPLAGVRTDTQYF.

The gene calls are TRBV28 and TRBJ2-7, with TRBD2 as a possible D gene (5 bases). The CDR3 is 12 residues long. V was clipped by 6 bases and J by 3 bases, with 9 bases between them. Germline V gene lookup returns CDR1 MDHEN and CDR2 SYDVKM. In DNA, the CDR3 is TGTGCCAGCAGGGAGGAGGACTACGAGCAGTACTTC. Translation: CASREEDYEQYF.

A few counts support this clone. J is TRBJ1-2 and V is TRBV6-4; D perhaps matches TRBD1 (5 bases). This CDR3 is 15 amino acids long. The germline V gene encodes CDR1 MRHNA and CDR2 SNTAGT. The germline V and J ends were trimmed by 2 bases and 6 bases, with 16 bases remaining between them. The CDR3 loop reads CASSDTRDLANGYTF. Written as DNA, the CDR3 is TGTGCCAGCAGTGACACAAGGGACTTGGCTAATGGCTACACCTTC.

This clone has a single count. V is TRBV5-6 and J is TRBJ1-1, with TRBD1 as a possible D gene (6 bases). The CDR3 contains 17 residues. CDR1 is SGHDT, CDR2 YYEEEE, per germline. V lost 0 bases and J 6 bases, leaving 21 bases between the germline ends. The CDR3 sequence is CASSLARGRGSAAEAFF. DNA for the CDR3: TGTGCCAGCAGCTTGGCCCGAGGCAGGGGCTCGGCGGCTGAAGCTTTCTTT.

The V call is TRBV15, the J call TRBJ2-7; D is unresolved. The CDR3 consists of 13 residues. V lost 0 bases and J 6 bases, leaving 9 bases between the germline ends. CDR1 is LNHNV, CDR2 YYDKDF, per germline (reference sequence). The CDR3 DNA sequence: TGTGCCACCAGCAGAGATCAAGAGAGCGAGCAGTACTTC. It specifies CATSRDQESEQYF.

This chain uses TRBV2 with TRBJ2-1, with 11 bases lining up with TRBD2. Per germline, CDR1 SNHLY and CDR2 FYNNEI. V gave up 6 bases and J gave up 6 bases; unmatched junction bases: 10. This CDR3 has 16 residues. The CDR3 coding sequence is TGTGCCAGCAGCCCTAGCGGGGGGACCCGCTTCAATGAGCAGTTCTTC. Translation gives CASSPSGGTRFNEQFF.

The V gene is TRBV6-6, the J gene TRBJ1-5; D is uncertain. The CDR3 loop spans 14 amino acids. The germline V and J ends were trimmed by 3 bases and 4 bases, with 10 bases remaining between them. The V gene's germline CDR1 is MNHNY and CDR2 SVGAGI (reference sequence). The CDR3: CASSYGPTNQPQHF. CDR3 sequence (DNA): TGTGCCAGCAGTTATGGGCCAACTAATCAGCCCCAGCATTTT.

The genes are TRBV15 and TRBJ1-5; TRBD1 agrees at 7 bases. Trimming at V came to 8 bases and at J to 5 bases, leaving 6 bases not matched to a gene. The CDR3 spans 13 residues. Germline V CDR1 and CDR2: LNHNV, YYDKDF (reference sequence). The CDR3 loop is CATQQGPDQPQHF. CDR3 DNA: TGTGCCACCCAACAGGGGCCGGATCAGCCCCAGCATTTT.

This clone showed up just a few times. This chain links TRBV30 with TRBJ1-5; 9 positions agree with TRBD1. The CDR3 covers 19 residues. V shed 3 bases and J 2 bases; nucleotides not matched to a gene: 17. Germline CDR1 GTSNPN, CDR2 SVGIG (reference sequence). CDR3 sequence (DNA): TGTGCCTGGAGCCTAAACCGACAGGGGGAATACTGGGGCAATCAGCCCCAGCATTTT. It encodes CAWSLNRQGEYWGNQPQHF.

The J gene is TRBJ2-5, the V gene TRBV6-5; 7 bases are a match to TRBD2. The J call may be mistaken, given a closer DNA end match to TRBJ2-7. The CDR3 sequence is 15 residues long. CDR1 is MNHEY, CDR2 SVGAGI, per germline. CDR3 region: CASSPGWREFYEQYF. CDR3 sequence (DNA): TGTGCCAGCAGCCCCGGGTGGCGGGAGTTCTACGAGCAGTACTTC.

The chain joins TRBV4-3 to TRBJ2-1; possibly TRBD2 for D (7 bases). CDR1 and CDR2 from the germline V gene are LGHNA and YSLEER. The CDR3 is made up of 15 amino acids. The germline V and J ends were trimmed by 0 bases and 4 bases, with 10 bases remaining between them. The CDR3 spells CASSQEGGRYNEQFF. CDR3 DNA sequence: TGCGCCAGCAGCCAAGAGGGGGGGCGGTACAATGAGCAGTTCTTC.

This chain joins TRBV4-1 and TRBJ1-6; D unclear. V gave up 0 bases and J gave up 8 bases, with 11 bases separating them. The V gene's germline CDR1 is MGHRA and CDR2 YSYEKL. The CDR3 loop spans 15 amino acids. Here the CDR3 DNA reads TGCGCCAGCAGCCAAGATCAACAGATAGATTCACCCCTCCACTTT. Protein product: CASSQDQQIDSPLHF.

The rearrangement uses TRBV5-4 and TRBJ2-2, with 9 positions matching TRBD1. The V segment lost 3 bases and the J segment 3 bases; nucleotides outside the gene matches: 3. This CDR3 spans 15 amino acids. Germline loops: CDR1 SGHNT, CDR2 YYREEE (reference sequence). The CDR3 spells CASSSGQGYTGELFF. In DNA, the CDR3 is TGTGCCAGCAGCTCAGGACAGGGGTACACCGGGGAGCTGTTTTTT.

This chain joins TRBV6-5 and TRBJ2-3, with a tentative D call TRBD1 (6 bases). Trimming removed 4 bases at V and 0 bases at J, with 11 bases between. Looked up from germline, CDR1 is MNHEY and CDR2 is SVGAGI. The CDR3 consists of 15 residues. CDR3 bases: TGTGCCAGCAGTTTGGGACACCTTAGCACAGATACGCAGTATTTT. Its protein product is CASSLGHLSTDTQYF.

This chain connects TRBV19 to TRBJ2-7, with TRBD2 matching over 8 bases. There are 14 residues in the CDR3. J gave up 9 bases and V 4 bases, and 11 bases lay outside the gene matches. CDR1 and CDR2 (germline): LNHDA, SQIVND (reference sequence). The CDR3 sequence is CASSTGLALQGQYF. CDR3 coding DNA: TGTGCCAGTAGTACCGGACTAGCTCTGCAGGGGCAGTACTTC.